What follows is one TCR beta chain and its context. The antigen remains unidentified. The sample is drawn from a study of shared clonotypes between healthy human individuals. General study results and limits: The represented genetic and exposure-history diversity was limited by the small number of donors.

Measured with immunoSEQ multiplex PCR; TCRdb has only the in-frame clones, and not every one. This repertoire shows 2 million to 2.5 million clones, approximately 93% found once; its top ten account for 0.39%. The CDR3 is 15 residues long. Germline values: CDR1 SGHAT, CDR2 FQNNGV. V was shortened by 8 bases and J by 0 bases, with 17 bases between the two germline ends. The sample was naive CD4+ T cells from PBMCs. The sample's subset: CD45RA+ positively selected. The receptor was isolated from a man younger than 30 in good health. Some clones in this sample may be carry-over from other donors' samples. The chain has TRBV11-2 and TRBJ2-7; a possible D gene is TRBD2 (7 bases). The CDR3 reads CASRLTRGGSYEQYF. DNA for the CDR3: TGTGCCAGCCGCCTAACTAGGGGGGGCTCCTACGAGCAGTACTTC.